These 2 T cell receptor beta chains were sequenced from one sample in a study of cytomegalovirus exposure and HLA in healthy donors. With 60 Vbeta and 13 Jbeta primers, the PCR was carried out. Here immunoSEQ multiplex PCR was the method, and the copy in TCRdb shows in-frame clones only, minus some. The table lists fewer than 100,000 clones, roughly 80% of them singletons, with about 0.69% in the top ten. The sequenced sample consisted of PBMCs. The source of these receptors is a woman aged 55-75 years in good health and CMV-seronegative.

The chain combines TRBV10-3 with TRBJ2-2; the D is unclear. Germline V gives CDR1 ENHRY, CDR2 SYGVKD. The CDR3 length is 13 residues. Trimming stripped 5 bases from V and 5 bases from J, with 9 bases between. DNA of the CDR3: TGTGCCATCAGTCAAACAGAAACCGGGGAGCTGTTTTTT. This sequence encodes CAISQTETGELFF.

The gene calls are TRBV19 and TRBJ2-7; 9 bases fit TRBD1. Germline-derived CDR1 and CDR2 are LNHDA and SQIVND (reference sequence). V gave up 3 bases and J gave up 2 bases; unmatched junction bases: 8. The CDR3 sequence is 16 residues long. The CDR3 here is CASSILGTGRTYEQYF. The CDR3 DNA reads as TGTGCCAGTAGTATTTTGGGGACAGGGAGGACCTACGAGCAGTACTTC.